This T cell receptor (beta chain) stems from a study of cytomegalovirus exposure and HLA in healthy donors. Study-wide context: Later analysis reported that the roughly 130 validation repertoires shared the platform of the approximately 670 first-cohort repertoires.

Points on this clone: Its antigen is still unknown.

While the first cohort had 600 to 800 subjects, the donors belonged to the separate validation cohort of roughly 130 subjects. The CDR3 sequence is 15 residues long. Germline lookup yields CDR1 SGHAT and CDR2 FQNNGV. With 5 bases clipped from V and 3 bases from J, the junction kept 6 bases outside the gene matches. Findings and caveats of the study: The finding came from a later analysis; first-cohort TCR clusters tended to co-occur in the 130 or so validation repertoires. The study labeled fewer than 200 TCR beta chains cytomegalovirus-associated.

Generated by immunoSEQ multiplex PCR, the TCRdb table keeps only in-frame clones and is missing some. The sample lists a few hundred thousand clones, roughly 88% occurring once. The sequencing sample was made of PBMCs. This receptor was taken from a woman between 25 and 40 years old in good health and CMV-seropositive. This chain uses TRBV11-2 with TRBJ2-7; 11 bases are a match to TRBD2. In DNA, the CDR3 is TGTGCCAGCAGCACCACTAGCGGGAGAGACTACGAGCAGTACTTC. It is translated as CASSTTSGRDYEQYF.